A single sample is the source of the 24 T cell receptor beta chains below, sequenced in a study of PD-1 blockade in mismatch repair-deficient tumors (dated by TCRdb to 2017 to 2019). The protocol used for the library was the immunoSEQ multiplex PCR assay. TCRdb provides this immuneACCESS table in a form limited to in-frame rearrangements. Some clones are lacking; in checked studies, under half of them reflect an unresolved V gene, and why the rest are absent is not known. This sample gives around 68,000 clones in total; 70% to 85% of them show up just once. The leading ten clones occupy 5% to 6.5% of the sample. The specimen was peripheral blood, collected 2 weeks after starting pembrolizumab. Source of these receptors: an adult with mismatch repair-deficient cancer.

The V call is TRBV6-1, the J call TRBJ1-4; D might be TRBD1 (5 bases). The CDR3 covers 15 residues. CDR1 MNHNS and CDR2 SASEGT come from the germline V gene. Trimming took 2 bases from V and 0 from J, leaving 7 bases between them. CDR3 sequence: CASSEWGPTNEKLFF. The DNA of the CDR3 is TGTGCCAGCAGTGAATGGGGACCAACTAATGAAAAACTGTTTTTT.

CDR3 DNA sequence: TGCGCCAGCAGCCACCTGACAGGGAGCCACGAGCAGTACTTC. Its translation: CASSHLTGSHEQYF. The V call is TRBV4-3, the J call TRBJ2-7, with TRBD1 matching 7 bases. The J segment lost 5 bases and the V segment lost 3 bases, leaving 7 bases of the junction unmatched. Per germline, CDR1 LGHNA and CDR2 YSLEER. CDR3 length: 14 residues.

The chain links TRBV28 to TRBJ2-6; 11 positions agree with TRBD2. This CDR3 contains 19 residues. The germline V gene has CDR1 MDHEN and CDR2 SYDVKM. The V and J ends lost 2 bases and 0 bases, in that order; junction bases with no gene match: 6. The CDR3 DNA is TGTGCCAGCAGTTTACCCAAACTAGCGGGAGCCTCTGGGGCCAACGTCCTGACTTTC. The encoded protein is CASSLPKLAGASGANVLTF.

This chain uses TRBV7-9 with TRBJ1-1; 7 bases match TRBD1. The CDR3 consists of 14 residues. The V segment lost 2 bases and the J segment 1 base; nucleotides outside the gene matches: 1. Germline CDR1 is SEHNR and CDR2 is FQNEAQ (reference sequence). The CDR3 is CASSLRQGNTEAFF. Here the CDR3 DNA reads TGTGCCAGCAGCTTAAGACAGGGGAACACTGAAGCTTTCTTT.

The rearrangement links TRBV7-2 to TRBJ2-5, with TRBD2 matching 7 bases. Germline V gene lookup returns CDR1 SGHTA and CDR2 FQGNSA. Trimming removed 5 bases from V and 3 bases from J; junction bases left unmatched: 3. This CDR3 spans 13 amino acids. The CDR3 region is CASSTGLKETQYF. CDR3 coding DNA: TGTGCCAGCAGCACGGGACTAAAAGAGACCCAGTACTTC.

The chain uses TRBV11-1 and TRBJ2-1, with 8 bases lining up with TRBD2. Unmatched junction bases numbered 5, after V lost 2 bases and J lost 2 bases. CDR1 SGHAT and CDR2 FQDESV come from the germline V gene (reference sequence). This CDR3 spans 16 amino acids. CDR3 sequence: CASSLHGLAPYNEQFF. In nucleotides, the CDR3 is TGTGCCAGCAGCTTACATGGACTAGCACCCTACAATGAGCAGTTCTTC.

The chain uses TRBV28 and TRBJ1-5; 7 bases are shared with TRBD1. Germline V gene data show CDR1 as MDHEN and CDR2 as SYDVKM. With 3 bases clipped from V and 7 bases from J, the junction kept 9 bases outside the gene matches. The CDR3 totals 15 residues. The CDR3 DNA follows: TGTGCCAGCAGTTTGGGGTCAGGGGGAAGCCAGCCCCAGCATTTT. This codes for CASSLGSGGSQPQHF.

This CDR3 is CASSDLGSGSQETQYF. CDR3 DNA sequence: TGTGCCAGCAGTGACCTGGGTAGCGGGAGCCAAGAGACCCAGTACTTC. This rearrangement joins TRBV2 to TRBJ2-5; 9 bases align to TRBD2. The V and J ends lost 3 bases and 1 base, in that order; junction bases with no gene match: 6. CDR1 is SNHLY, CDR2 FYNNEI, per germline. The CDR3 spans 16 residues.

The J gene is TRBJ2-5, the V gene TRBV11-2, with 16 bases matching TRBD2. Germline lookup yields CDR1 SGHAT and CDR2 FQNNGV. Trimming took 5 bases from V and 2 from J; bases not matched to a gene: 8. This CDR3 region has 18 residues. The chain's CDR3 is CASSIGTSGRGNQETQYF. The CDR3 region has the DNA TGTGCCAGCAGCATCGGGACTAGCGGGAGGGGAAATCAAGAGACCCAGTACTTC.

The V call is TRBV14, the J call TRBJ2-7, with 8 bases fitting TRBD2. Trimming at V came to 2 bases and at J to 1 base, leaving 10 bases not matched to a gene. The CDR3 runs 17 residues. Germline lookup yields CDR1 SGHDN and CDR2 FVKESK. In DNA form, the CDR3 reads TGTGCCAGCAGCCAATTCGTCTCGGGGGGGCTTTCCTACGAGCAGTACTTC. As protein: CASSQFVSGGLSYEQYF.

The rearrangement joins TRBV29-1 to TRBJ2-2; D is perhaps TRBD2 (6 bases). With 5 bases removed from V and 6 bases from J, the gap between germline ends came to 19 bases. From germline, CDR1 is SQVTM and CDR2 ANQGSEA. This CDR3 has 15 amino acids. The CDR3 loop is CSVQRIGSKPGELFF. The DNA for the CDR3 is TGCAGCGTTCAACGGATCGGGAGTAAGCCCGGGGAGCTGTTTTTT.

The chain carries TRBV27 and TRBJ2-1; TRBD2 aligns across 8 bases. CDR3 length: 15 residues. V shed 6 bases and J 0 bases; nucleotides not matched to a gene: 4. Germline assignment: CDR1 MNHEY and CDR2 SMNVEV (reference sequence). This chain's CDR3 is CASRLAAGSYNEQFF. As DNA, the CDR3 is TGTGCCAGCAGACTAGCGGCCGGCTCCTACAATGAGCAGTTCTTC.

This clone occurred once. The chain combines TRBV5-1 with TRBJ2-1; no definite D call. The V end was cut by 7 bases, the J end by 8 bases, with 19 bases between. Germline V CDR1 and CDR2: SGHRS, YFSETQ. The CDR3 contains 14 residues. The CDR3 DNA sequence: TGCGCCAGCTACGACTCTAGTAGGACCTATGAGCAGTTCTTC. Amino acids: CASYDSSRTYEQFF.

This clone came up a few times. The DNA for the CDR3 is TGTGCCAGCAGCCAAGGTCGGACTAGCGGGAGTGGCTACAATGAGCAGTTCTTC. Protein product: CASSQGRTSGSGYNEQFF. This rearrangement joins TRBV14 to TRBJ2-1; 13 bases align to TRBD2. Germline V gives CDR1 SGHDN, CDR2 FVKESK. The CDR3 contains 18 residues. V shed 1 base and J 3 bases; nucleotides not matched to a gene: 6.

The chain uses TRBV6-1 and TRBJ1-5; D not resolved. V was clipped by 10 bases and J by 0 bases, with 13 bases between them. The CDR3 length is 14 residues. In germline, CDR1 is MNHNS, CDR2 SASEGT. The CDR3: CATIPEISNQPQHF. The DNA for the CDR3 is TGTGCCACCATCCCGGAGATTAGCAATCAGCCCCAGCATTTT.

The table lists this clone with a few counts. The CDR3 loop reads CAISESSVLGPGTGELFF. In DNA form, the CDR3 reads TGTGCCATCAGTGAGTCGAGTGTGTTGGGTCCGGGCACCGGGGAGCTGTTTTTT. The chain links TRBV10-3 to TRBJ2-2; D remains ambiguous. Germline-derived CDR1 and CDR2 are ENHRY and SYGVKD. The CDR3 consists of 18 residues. Between the trimmed V and J ends, which lost 0 bases and 4 bases, there was a span of 18 bases.

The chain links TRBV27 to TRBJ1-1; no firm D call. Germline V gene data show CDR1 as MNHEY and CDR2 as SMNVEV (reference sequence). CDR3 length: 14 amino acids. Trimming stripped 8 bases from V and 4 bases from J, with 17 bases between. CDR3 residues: CASFRTVASTEAFF. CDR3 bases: TGTGCCAGCTTTCGGACGGTGGCGAGCACTGAAGCTTTCTTT.

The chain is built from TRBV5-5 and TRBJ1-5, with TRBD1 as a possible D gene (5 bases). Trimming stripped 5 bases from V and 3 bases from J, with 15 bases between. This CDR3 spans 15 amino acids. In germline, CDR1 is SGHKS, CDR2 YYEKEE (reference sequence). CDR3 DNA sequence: TGTGCCAGCAGGCAGTCCGGGACTGCCAATCAGCCCCAGCATTTT. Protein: CASRQSGTANQPQHF.

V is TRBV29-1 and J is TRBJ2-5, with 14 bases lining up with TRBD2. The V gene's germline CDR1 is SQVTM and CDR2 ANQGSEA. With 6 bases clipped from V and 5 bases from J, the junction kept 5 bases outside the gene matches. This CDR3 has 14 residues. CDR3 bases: TGCAGCGTCGGGACTAGCGGGAGAGGGGAGACCCAGTACTTC. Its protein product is CSVGTSGRGETQYF.

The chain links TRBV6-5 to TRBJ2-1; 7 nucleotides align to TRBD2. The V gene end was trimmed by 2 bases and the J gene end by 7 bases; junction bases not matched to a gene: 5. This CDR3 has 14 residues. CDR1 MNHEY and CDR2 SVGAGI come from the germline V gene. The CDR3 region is CASSYGTTENEQFF. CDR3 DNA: TGTGCCAGCAGTTACGGGACTACAGAAAATGAGCAGTTCTTC.

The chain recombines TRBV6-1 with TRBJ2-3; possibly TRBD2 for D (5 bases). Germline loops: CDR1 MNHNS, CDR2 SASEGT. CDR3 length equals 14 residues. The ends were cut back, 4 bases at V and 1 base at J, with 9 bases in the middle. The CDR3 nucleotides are TGTGCCAGCAGTGCCCGGGGAGGCACAGATACGCAGTATTTT. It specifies CASSARGGTDTQYF.

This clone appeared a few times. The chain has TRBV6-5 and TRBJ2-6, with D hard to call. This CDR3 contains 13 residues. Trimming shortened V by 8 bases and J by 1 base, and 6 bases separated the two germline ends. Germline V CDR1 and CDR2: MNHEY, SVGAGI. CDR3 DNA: TGTGCCAGCTGCGCATCTGGGGCCAACGTCCTGACTTTC. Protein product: CASCASGANVLTF.

The CDR3 DNA follows: TGCGCCAGCAGAGATACAGGGGGCGTAGACTATGGCTACACCTTC. It specifies CASRDTGGVDYGYTF. J is TRBJ1-2 and V is TRBV5-1; 9 bases are a match to TRBD1. The CDR3 covers 15 residues. Trimming at V came to 5 bases and at J to 3 bases, leaving 8 bases not matched to a gene. Per germline, CDR1 SGHRS and CDR2 YFSETQ.

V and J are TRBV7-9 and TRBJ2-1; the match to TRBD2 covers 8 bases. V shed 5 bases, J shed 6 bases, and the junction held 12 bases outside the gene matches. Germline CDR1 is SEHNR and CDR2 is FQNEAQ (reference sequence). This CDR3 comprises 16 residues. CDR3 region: CASSPPMMAGGNEQFF. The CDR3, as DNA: TGTGCCAGCAGCCCGCCGATGATGGCGGGAGGCAATGAGCAGTTCTTC.